The 20 T cell receptor beta chains below were found in one sample sequenced in a study of Ad26.COV2.S vaccination and SARS-CoV-2 variants. Using immunoSEQ multiplex PCR, the repertoire was profiled, and TCRdb retains in-frame clones only, with some absent. The table shows about 440,000 clones, with roughly 91% occurring only once. Regarding treatment: some 20 received Ad26.COV2.S at low or high dose, single or two shots; about 5 received placebo; per-sample allocation not given. Repertoires come from day 63 after the first vaccine or placebo injection. This specimen consisted of peripheral blood, obtained in a trial of Ad26.COV2.S vaccine versus placebo. The origin of the receptors is a person between 18 and 65 years old who received the Ad26.COV2.S COVID-19 vaccine or a placebo.

V and J are TRBV4-3 and TRBJ2-5; the D gene is possibly TRBD2 (6 bases). From germline, CDR1 is LGHNA and CDR2 YSLEER. CDR3 length equals 15 residues. Trimming took off 0 bases at V and 2 bases at J, with 10 bases between the two ends. In DNA form, the CDR3 reads TGCGCCAGCAGCCAAGATCGCGGGGAACAAGAGACCCAGTACTTC. Amino acids: CASSQDRGEQETQYF.

V is TRBV24-1 and J is TRBJ2-1, with 9 bases fitting TRBD1. The junction had 4 bases not matched to a gene; V was cut back by 3 bases and J by 2 bases. This CDR3 spans 16 amino acids. CDR1 and CDR2 (germline): KGHDR, SFDVKD. CDR3: CATSDMDRGPYNEQFF. The CDR3 nucleotides are TGTGCCACCAGTGATATGGACAGGGGCCCCTACAATGAGCAGTTCTTC.

V usage is TRBV27 and J usage is TRBJ2-1; TRBD2 might be the D (6 bases). Between the trimmed V and J ends, which lost 4 bases and 5 bases, there was a span of 24 bases. The CDR3 length is 18 residues. Germline values: CDR1 MNHEY, CDR2 SMNVEV (reference sequence). CDR3 DNA sequence: TGTGCCAGCAGTTCCGTATTTACTCAGGGATGGGGGGACAATGAGCAGTTCTTC. This encodes CASSSVFTQGWGDNEQFF.

This rearrangement joins TRBV29-1 to TRBJ2-5, with TRBD1 matching over 7 bases. The V gene's germline CDR1 is SQVTM and CDR2 ANQGSEA. The CDR3 totals 14 residues. V lost 0 bases to trimming and J lost 2 bases; unmatched junction nucleotides: 3. CDR3 in amino acids: CSVEEDRDQETQYF. The CDR3 nucleotides are TGCAGCGTTGAAGAAGACAGGGATCAAGAGACCCAGTACTTC.

The chain joins TRBV5-8 to TRBJ2-1, with 7 positions matching TRBD2. CDR1 is SGHTS, CDR2 YDEGEE, per germline. Germline trimming cut 2 bases from V and 8 bases from J; bases unmatched to any gene: 10. CDR3 length equals 15 residues. CDR3 sequence: CASSLWAGVLYEQFF. CDR3 coding DNA: TGTGCCAGCAGCTTATGGGCGGGAGTCCTCTATGAGCAGTTCTTC.

The CDR3 DNA sequence: TGTGCCAGCAGTTATCCGGGACAGGGTGGAGATAGCAATCAGCCCCAGCATTTT. Translation gives CASSYPGQGGDSNQPQHF. The J gene is TRBJ1-5, the V gene TRBV6-2 or TRBV6-3, with 9 nucleotides matching TRBD1. V shed 3 bases and J 0 bases; nucleotides not matched to a gene: 9. Germline-derived CDR1 and CDR2 are MNHEY and SVGEGT. The CDR3 runs to 18 residues.

The gene calls are TRBV27 and TRBJ2-3; maybe TRBD2 (5 bases). CDR1 and CDR2 (germline): MNHEY, SMNVEV (reference sequence). The CDR3 runs 16 residues. Trimming removed 5 bases at V and 1 base at J, with 16 bases between. The CDR3: CASSPRGGQGTDTQYF. The DNA for the CDR3 is TGTGCCAGCAGTCCTCGTGGAGGTCAGGGCACAGATACGCAGTATTTT.

V is TRBV7-8 and J is TRBJ2-2, with D possibly being TRBD2 (5 bases). V lost 3 bases, J lost 2 bases, and 10 bases lay in between. The CDR3 length is 15 residues. From germline, CDR1 is SGHVS and CDR2 FQNEAQ. In nucleotides, the CDR3 is TGTGCCAGCAGCTTTCTCGGGGTCAACACCGGGGAGCTGTTTTTT. It encodes CASSFLGVNTGELFF.

This clone was recorded many times. This sequence joins TRBV27 and TRBJ2-1, with 12 bases lining up with TRBD2. Germline V gives CDR1 MNHEY, CDR2 SMNVEV (reference sequence). Trimming took 5 bases from V and 8 from J; bases not matched to a gene: 10. The CDR3 is 16 amino acids. CDR3: CASSDRGLAGWDEQFF. In DNA form, the CDR3 reads TGTGCCAGCAGTGACCGAGGACTAGCGGGATGGGATGAGCAGTTCTTC.

This CDR3 is CASSLGQGAYDEQYF. CDR3 nucleotide sequence: TGTGCCAGTAGTTTAGGACAGGGGGCTTACGACGAGCAGTACTTC. This sequence joins TRBV19 and TRBJ2-7; 11 nucleotides agree with TRBD1. Germline V gene sequence: CDR1 LNHDA, CDR2 SQIVND (reference sequence). CDR3 length: 15 amino acids. Trimming removed 5 bases from V and 5 bases from J; junction bases left unmatched: 8.

This chain links TRBV4-3 with TRBJ2-7, with 7 bases lining up with TRBD1. CDR3 length equals 15 residues. The V segment lost 1 base and the J segment 5 bases; nucleotides outside the gene matches: 8. Germline loops: CDR1 LGHNA, CDR2 YSLEER. The CDR3 here is CASSQGTGESDEQYF. In DNA, the CDR3 is TGCGCCAGCAGCCAAGGAACAGGGGAGAGCGACGAGCAGTACTTC.

The chain recombines TRBV28 with TRBJ1-4; 10 bases are a match to TRBD1. Germline lookup yields CDR1 MDHEN and CDR2 SYDVKM. There are 15 residues in the CDR3. The ends lost 6 bases at V and 8 bases at J; junction bases unmatched: 9. Written as DNA, the CDR3 is TGTGCCAGCAGCTTGCCCGGGACAGGGGACGAAAAACTGTTTTTT. Translated, it gives CASSLPGTGDEKLFF.

The V and J genes are TRBV13 and TRBJ2-7; D is unresolved. This CDR3 spans 15 amino acids. Looked up from germline, CDR1 is PRHDT and CDR2 is FYEKMQ (reference sequence). V lost 5 bases and J lost 4, with 18 bases in between. The CDR3 region has the DNA TGTGCCAGCAGCGCCCGGGTCCACCCCGAATACGAGCAGTACTTC. It encodes CASSARVHPEYEQYF.

V usage is TRBV6-6 and J usage is TRBJ2-5; no clear D. Germline loops: CDR1 MNHNY, CDR2 SVGAGI (reference sequence). The CDR3 spans 12 residues. V lost 4 bases, J lost 3 bases, and 6 bases lay in between. The DNA for the CDR3 is TGTGCCAGCAGTTTAGGAAAAGAGACCCAGTACTTC. It translates to CASSLGKETQYF.

The rearrangement uses TRBV5-1 and TRBJ2-1, with 10 bases lining up with TRBD1. Germline lookup yields CDR1 SGHRS and CDR2 YFSETQ. The CDR3 is made up of 20 amino acids. With V trimmed by 4 bases and J by 1 base, 17 bases remained unmatched. CDR3 in DNA: TGCGCCAGCAGCCCCGACAGGGGGCCGGGCCTGACGAGGTCCTACAATGAGCAGTTCTTC. This translates into CASSPDRGPGLTRSYNEQFF.

This sequence joins TRBV3-1 (or the pseudogene TRBV3-2) and TRBJ2-7, with a tentative D call TRBD1 (5 bases). V was shortened by 0 bases and J by 7 bases, with 19 bases between the two germline ends. Germline V gene sequence: CDR1 LGHDT, CDR2 YNNKEL (reference sequence). The CDR3 is 16 residues long. The chain's CDR3 is CASSQDRALGVGEQYF. The CDR3 DNA follows: TGTGCCAGCAGCCAAGATCGGGCCTTAGGGGTCGGGGAGCAGTACTTC.

This chain connects TRBV6-5 to TRBJ2-3; either TRBD1 or TRBD2 may fit D (6 bases each). The CDR3 extends over 14 amino acids. The ends were cut back, 11 bases at V and 4 bases at J, with 19 bases in the middle. Per the germline V gene, CDR1 is MNHEY and CDR2 is SVGAGI. The CDR3 sequence: CAGRRGIAADTQYF. The CDR3 DNA is TGTGCCGGTCGGAGGGGGATAGCGGCAGATACGCAGTATTTT.

This chain uses TRBV9 with TRBJ2-7; TRBD2 is a possible D gene (6 bases). The germline CDR1 and CDR2 sequences are SGDLS and YYNGEE. The V gene lost 4 bases and the J gene lost 3 bases, with 14 bases spanning the gap. The CDR3 spans 14 residues. CDR3 sequence reads: CASSPGDSYYEQYF. CDR3 in DNA: TGTGCCAGCAGCCCGGGGGACTCCTACTACGAGCAGTACTTC.

V is TRBV4-3 and J is TRBJ2-5; TRBD1 aligns across 8 bases. CDR1 is LGHNA and CDR2 is YSLEER in the germline V gene. With 0 bases clipped from V and 5 bases from J, the junction kept 11 bases outside the gene matches. CDR3 length: 17 amino acids. As DNA, the CDR3 is TGCGCCAGCAGCCAAGAGTCCTCCAGGGGGCCGGTGGAGACCCAGTACTTC. Residues: CASSQESSRGPVETQYF.

The rearrangement joins TRBV21-1 to TRBJ2-2; TRBD2, the D gene given by the table, was not confirmed from the DNA. TRBV21-1 is a recognized pseudogene. The CDR3 is 15 residues long. CDR3 sequence: CASPLAEWNTGELFF. The CDR3 DNA reads as TGTGCCAGTCCCCTAGCGGAATGGAACACCGGGGAGCTGTTTTTT.